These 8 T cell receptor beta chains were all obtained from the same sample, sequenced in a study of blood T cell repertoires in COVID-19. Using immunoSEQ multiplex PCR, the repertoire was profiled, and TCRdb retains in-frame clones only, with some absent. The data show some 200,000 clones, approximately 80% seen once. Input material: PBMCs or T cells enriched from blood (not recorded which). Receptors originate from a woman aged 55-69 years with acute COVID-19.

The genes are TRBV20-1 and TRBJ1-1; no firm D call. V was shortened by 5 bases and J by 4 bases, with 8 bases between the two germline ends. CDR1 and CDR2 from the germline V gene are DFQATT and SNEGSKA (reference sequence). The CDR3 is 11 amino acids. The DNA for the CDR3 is TGCAGTGCTGTACCTATCACTGAAGCTTTCTTT. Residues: CSAVPITEAFF.

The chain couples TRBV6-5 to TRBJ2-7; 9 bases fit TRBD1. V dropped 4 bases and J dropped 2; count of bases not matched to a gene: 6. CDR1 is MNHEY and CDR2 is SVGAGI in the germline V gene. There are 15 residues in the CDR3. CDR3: CASSFDRGTPYEQYF. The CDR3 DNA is TGTGCCAGCAGTTTTGACAGGGGGACTCCCTACGAGCAGTACTTC.

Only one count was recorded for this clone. CDR3 nucleotide sequence: TGTGCCAGCCGAGGCGGAAGCAATCAGCCCCAGCATTTT. Its protein is CASRGGSNQPQHF. This sequence joins TRBV7-9 and TRBJ1-5; D remains ambiguous. Germline lookup yields CDR1 SEHNR and CDR2 FQNEAQ (reference sequence). The CDR3 totals 13 residues. V was pared by 8 bases and J by 1 base, with 9 bases between.

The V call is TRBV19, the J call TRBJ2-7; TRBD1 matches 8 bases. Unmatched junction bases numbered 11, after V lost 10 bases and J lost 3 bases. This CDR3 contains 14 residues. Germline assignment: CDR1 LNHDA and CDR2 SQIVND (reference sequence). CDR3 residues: CATANRGVLYEQYF. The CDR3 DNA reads TGTGCCACCGCCAACAGGGGGGTACTCTACGAGCAGTACTTC.

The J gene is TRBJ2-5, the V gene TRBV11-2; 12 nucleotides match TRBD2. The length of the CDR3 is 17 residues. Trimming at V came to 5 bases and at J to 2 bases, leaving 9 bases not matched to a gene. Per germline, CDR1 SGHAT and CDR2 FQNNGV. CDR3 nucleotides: TGTGCCAGCAGCCAAGGCCCACTAGCGGGGGGACAAGAGACCCAGTACTTC. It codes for CASSQGPLAGGQETQYF.

The CDR3 reads CASRLDRGHRNTIYF. Here the CDR3 DNA reads TGCGCCAGCAGGTTGGACAGGGGGCATAGAAACACCATATATTTT. The V call is TRBV10-1, the J call TRBJ1-3; 11 nucleotides line up with TRBD1. This CDR3 has 15 residues. V lost 6 bases and J lost 5; bases outside the gene matches: 6. Germline CDR1 is WNHNN and CDR2 is SYGVQD (reference sequence).

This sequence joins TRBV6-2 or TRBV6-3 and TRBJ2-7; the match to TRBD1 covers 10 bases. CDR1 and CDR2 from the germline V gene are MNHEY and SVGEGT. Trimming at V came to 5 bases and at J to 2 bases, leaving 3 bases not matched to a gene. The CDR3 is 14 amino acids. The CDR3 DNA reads TGTGCCAGCAGTCCCGACAGGGGGCCCTACGAGCAGTACTTC. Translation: CASSPDRGPYEQYF.

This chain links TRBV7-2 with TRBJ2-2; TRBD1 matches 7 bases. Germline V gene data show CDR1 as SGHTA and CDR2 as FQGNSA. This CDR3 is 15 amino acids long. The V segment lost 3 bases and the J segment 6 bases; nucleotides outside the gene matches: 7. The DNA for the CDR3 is TGTGCCAGCAGCTTCGACAGGGTTATAGCCGGGGAGCTGTTTTTT. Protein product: CASSFDRVIAGELFF. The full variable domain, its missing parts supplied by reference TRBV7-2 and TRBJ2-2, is GAGVSQSPSNKVTEKGKDVELRCDPISGHTALYWYRQSLGQGLEFLIYFQGNSAPDKSGLPSDRFSAERTGGSVSTLTIQRTQQEDSAVYLCASSFDRVIAGELFFGEGSRLTVL.